These 9 T cell receptor beta chains share one sample of origin, sequenced in a study of radiotherapy plus CTLA-4 blockade in lung cancer. Produced via immunoSEQ multiplex PCR; TCRdb's table is partial and in-frame only. The repertoire includes around 65,000 clones, 70% to 85% of them detected once, and approximately 4.5% sits in the top ten. Here the sequenced sample was peripheral blood, taken from a patient treated with radiotherapy plus ipilimumab. The source of these receptors is a human donor with non-small cell lung cancer who had a complete response to radiotherapy plus ipilimumab.

This sequence joins TRBV5-1 and TRBJ2-1; 8 nucleotides match TRBD2. CDR1 and CDR2 from the germline V gene are SGHRS and YFSETQ. V shed 2 bases, J shed 9 bases, and the junction held 7 bases outside the gene matches. The CDR3 extends over 14 amino acids. This CDR3 is CASSFPGTSREQFF. CDR3 DNA: TGCGCCAGCAGCTTCCCGGGGACTAGTCGTGAGCAGTTCTTC.

This clone was detected a few times. The V call is TRBV2, the J call TRBJ2-1; D remains ambiguous. Germline values: CDR1 SNHLY, CDR2 FYNNEI. The CDR3 totals 13 residues. The V and J ends lost 6 bases and 7 bases respectively, with 13 bases between them. CDR3 region: CASSLSSGNEQFF. The DNA for the CDR3 is TGTGCCAGCAGCCTGAGTTCCGGAAATGAGCAGTTCTTC. Filled out from reference TRBV2 and TRBJ2-1, the complete variable domain reads EPEVTQTPSHQVTQMGQEVILRCVPISNHLYFYWYRQILGQKVEFLVSFYNNEISEKSEIFDDQFSVERPDGSNFTLKIRSTKLEDSAMYFCASSLSSGNEQFFGPGTRLTVL.

As to this clone: Additional DNA sequences in this sample encode the identical CDR3. The chain uses TRBV5-1 and TRBJ2-3; D call uncertain. V was cut by 0 bases and J by 8 bases, with 16 bases left in between. This CDR3 has 15 residues. Germline lookup yields CDR1 SGHRS and CDR2 YFSETQ. The CDR3 DNA follows: TGCGCCAGCAGCTTGGATCCTTCAAGCACCGGTACGCAGTATTTT. Its translation is CASSLDPSSTGTQYF. The variable domain in full, completed from reference TRBV5-1 and TRBJ2-3, reads KAGVTQTPRYLIKTRGQQVTLSCSPISGHRSVSWYQQTPGQGLQFLFEYFSETQRNKGNFPGRFSGRQFSNSRSEMNVSTLELGDSALYLCASSLDPSSTGTQYFGPGTRLTVL.

In this sample, this clone turned up a few times. The chain employs TRBV7-8 and TRBJ2-3, with TRBD1 matching 9 bases. Trimming at V came to 4 bases and at J to 3 bases, leaving 2 bases not matched to a gene. The CDR3 extends over 14 amino acids. The germline CDR1 and CDR2 sequences are SGHVS and FQNEAQ. CDR3 sequence reads: CASSSGTGTDTQYF. CDR3 coding DNA: TGTGCCAGCAGCTCCGGGACAGGGACAGATACGCAGTATTTT.

The chain joins TRBV5-1 to TRBJ2-6; the D is unclear. V lost 6 bases and J lost 0, with 7 bases in between. Per germline, CDR1 SGHRS and CDR2 YFSETQ. There are 14 residues in the CDR3. In nucleotides, the CDR3 is TGCGCCAGCATCGATTCCTCTGGGGCCAACGTCCTGACTTTC. Protein product: CASIDSSGANVLTF.

The rearrangement joins TRBV7-9 to TRBJ2-1, with TRBD2 matching 11 bases. With 6 bases clipped from V and 5 bases from J, the junction kept 9 bases outside the gene matches. This CDR3 is built from 16 residues. Germline CDR1 SEHNR, CDR2 FQNEAQ (reference sequence). The CDR3 DNA is TGTGCCAGCAGGGGCCCTACTAGCGGGAGCAACAATGAGCAGTTCTTC. It specifies CASRGPTSGSNNEQFF.

Worth noting for this clone: The same CDR3 is also encoded by other DNA sequences in this sample. This chain's CDR3 is CASSIQGETQYF. The CDR3, as DNA: TGTGCCAGCAGCATCCAGGGGGAGACCCAGTACTTC. The rearrangement joins TRBV7-9 to TRBJ2-5, with a possible D match to TRBD1 (6 bases). Germline-derived CDR1 and CDR2 are SEHNR and FQNEAQ (reference sequence). V was shortened by 5 bases and J by 5 bases, with 9 bases between the two germline ends. The CDR3 extends over 12 amino acids.

The chain employs TRBV15 and TRBJ1-3, with 7 bases fitting TRBD1. J lost 2 bases, V lost 1 base, and 5 bases had no gene match. Per the germline V gene, CDR1 is LNHNV and CDR2 is YYDKDF (reference sequence). This CDR3 contains 16 residues. CDR3 residues: CATSRGDRVAGNTIYF. In nucleotides, the CDR3 is TGTGCCACCAGCAGAGGAGACAGGGTCGCTGGAAACACCATATATTTT. Full variable domain (remainder filled in from reference TRBV15 and TRBJ1-3): DAMVIQNPRYQVTQFGKPVTLSCSQTLNHNVMYWYQQKSSQAPKLLFHYYDKDFNNEADTPDNFQSRRPNTSFCFLDIRSPGLGDTAMYLCATSRGDRVAGNTIYFGEGSWLTVV.

The table lists this clone with a few counts. The gene calls are TRBV11-2 and TRBJ1-4, with D maybe TRBD1 (5 bases). CDR3 length: 11 amino acids. The germline V gene has CDR1 SGHAT and CDR2 FQNNGV. Trimming took off 5 bases at V and 14 bases at J, with 12 bases between the two ends. The CDR3 nucleotides read TGTGCCAGCAGCCCCGGCCGGGGGCTGTTTTTT. This codes for CASSPGRGLFF. Full variable domain (outside the CDR3, taken from reference TRBV11-2 and TRBJ1-4): EAGVAQSPRYKIIEKRQSVAFWCNPISGHATLYWYQQILGQGPKLLIQFQNNGVVDDSQLPKDRFSAERLKGVDSTLKIQPAKLEDSAVYLCASSPGRGLFFGSGTQLSVL.